This TCR beta chain was observed in a study of blood T cell repertoires in COVID-19 (dated by TCRdb to the early 2020s). About the investigation overall: Samples covering the acute and convalescent phases of COVID-19 were provided by collaborators in the United States, Italy and Spain. The material from the prospective study consisted of cDNA or gDNA derived from T cells, B-cell-depleted T cells, or PBMCs. Subjects who had been exposed to COVID-19, were actively infected with it, or had recovered from it provided the deeply sampled blood TCRbeta repertoires that made up the dataset. The repertoires were released in a freely available public database meant as a resource for research on the immune response to SARS-CoV-2. Samples came from the ongoing ImmuneRACE study (first 160 participants) plus 1,254 subjects from 6 global collaborators. Sample metadata almost always included a de-identified subject ID, COVID-19 status, age in years and sex. Where available, HLA class I and class II types were taken from metadata supplied by the sample provider and were not determined by assay-based typing.

The immunoSEQ Assay, a bias-controlled multiplex PCR, was used to amplify TCRbeta CDR3 regions from genomic DNA. Concerning the study's data processing: The number of nucleated cells in each sample was estimated from the amplification of reference gene primers within the assay. Sequence reads were collapsed and filtered to measure the absolute abundance of every unique TCRbeta CDR3 rearrangement. For each sample, productive Simpson clonality was calculated as the square root of Simpson's diversity index across productive rearrangements. TCRdb limited this immuneACCESS table to in-frame rearrangements with V and J called. A share of clones is missing; checked studies link under half to unresolved V genes, and the rest is unexplained. D and trimming come from the DNA, and the V and J calls and clone size come from that table. The sample yields about 210,000 clones; under 90% were counted once. The ten largest clones represent about 7% of the sample.

Study-level results and caveats: The quantity of clinical and demographic metadata differed by source and by participant and was supplied without curation.

Whole blood was collected in K2EDTA tubes by collaborating institutions according to the institutions' own protocols. For TCRbeta analysis, collaborators shipped samples in one of three forms: frozen whole blood, isolated PBMCs, or DNA extracted from either of those sample types. Measured from the cysteine to the phenylalanine, the CDR3 is 16 residues long. Just the 48-base CDR3 DNA is kept, in frame starting at base 1. Trimming accounts for 1 base at V and 4 bases at J, while the number of junction bases matched to no gene is 8. CDR1 and CDR2 were assigned from the germline V gene (reference sequence) as LNHDA and SQIVND. For this clone: Its antigen has not been determined. Base qualities are not provided; no much larger clone lies one nucleotide away.

Sequencing was carried out using peripheral blood. This clonotype was sampled from a man in his sixties with acute or convalescent COVID-19. This receptor chain uses TRBV19 and TRBJ1-1; 8 bases in between match TRBD1. The DNA sequence reads TGTGCCAGTAGTATAGTCCCGGGACAGGCGACCACTGAAGCTTTCTTT. Its protein reads: CASSIVPGQATTEAFF.